This TCR beta chain is from a study of response to subunit inactivated influenza vaccine. CDR3 length: 13 residues. Looked up from germline, CDR1 is SGHRS and CDR2 is YFSETQ. Trimming left V 4 bases short and J 1 base short, with 8 bases between. Whole-study results and caveats: Researchers suggested that each seasonal influenza vaccination recruits few new T cells.

TCRdb passed the RT-PCR reads through MiXCR, listing each CDR3 protein once. In the table there are 450,000 to 600,000 distinct CDR3 sequences, 7.2% of which are singletons. On this clonotype: The antigen is undetermined. The conserved phenylalanine or tryptophan is not found at the CDR3 terminus, so this likely reflects a read error.

The material was PBMCs from blood, obtained around 25 months after vaccination. The rearrangement joins TRBV5-1 to TRBJ1-1; D unresolved. This clonotype was obtained from a man aged 45-69 years who received an inactivated influenza vaccine. CDR3: CASSKDGNTEAFV. CDR3 nucleotides: TGCGCCAGCAGCAAGGACGGGAACACTGAAGCTTTCGTT.